This is a list of T cell receptor beta chains from one sample in a study of identical twins. Each CDR3 protein gets one entry after TCRdb re-called the 5' RACE reads with MiXCR. The sample carries roughly 220,000 distinct CDR3 sequences, about 6.7% recorded once. These data were also filed under a second study, of T cells expressing NK-cell markers.

The sequenced sample was CD8+ T cells sorted from blood. Receptors originate from a woman in her late teens or twenties in good health. Both conserved end residues are part of each CDR3. A D gene is named only where the DNA matches it firmly. For some rows the clone size is stated as once, few or many, or as a class when expanded; others skip it.

>TRBV19|TRBJ1-6|TRBD1|NA
TGTGCCAGTAGTATGGGACAGCATAATTCACCCCTCCACTTT
CASSMGQHNSPLHF
>TRBV29-1|TRBJ1-2|NA|few
TGCAGCGTTCCCCCGCCGGGGGGCCGCTATGGCTACACCTTC
CSVPPPGGRYGYTF
>TRBV10-3|TRBJ1-1|TRBD1|NA
TGTGCCACAGGACAGGGGACGAACACTGAAGCTTTCTTT
CATGQGTNTEAFF
>TRBV4-1|TRBJ2-2|NA|NA
TGCGCCAGCAGCCTAGCGACGGCGAACACCGGGGAGCTGTTTTTT
CASSLATANTGELFF
>TRBV12-3/TRBV12-4|TRBJ2-4|TRBD2|few
TGTGCCAGCAGTTTTGGACTAGCGGTAAACATTCAGTACTTC
CASSFGLAVNIQYF
>TRBV11-2|TRBJ1-2|TRBD1|NA
TGTGCCACCCTTGGGACAGGGGGCCCTGGTGGCTATGGCTACACCTTC
CATLGTGGPGGYGYTF
>TRBV12-3/TRBV12-4|TRBJ1-1|NA|many
TGTGCCAGCAGTTTAAAGGTCCTGAACACTGAAGCTTTCTTT
CASSLKVLNTEAFF
>TRBV20-1|TRBJ2-7|TRBD2|few
TGCAGTGCTGAAACCCGGGAGGGCGAGCAGTACTTC
CSAETREGEQYF
>TRBV6-5|TRBJ1-6|NA|NA
TGTGCCAGCAGTTACTCGGGGGTGAGGTTTAATTCACCCCTCCACTTT
CASSYSGVRFNSPLHF
>TRBV20-1|TRBJ2-1|NA|many
TGCAGTGCCAATATAGCACCTGAGCAGTTCTTC
CSANIAPEQFF
>TRBV27|TRBJ2-1|NA|many
TGTGCCAGCAGTTTAGAGGCAGCGTCCAATGAGCAGTTCTTC
CASSLEAASNEQFF
>TRBV9|TRBJ2-1|TRBD2|few
TGTGCCAGCAGCCCGCGAACTAGCGGGAGCTACAATGAGCAGTTCTTC
CASSPRTSGSYNEQFF
>TRBV5-5|TRBJ2-1|TRBD2|NA
TGTGCCAGCAGCTTGGGGACTAGCGGGGTCACTAATGAGCAGTTCTTC
CASSLGTSGVTNEQFF
>TRBV5-1|TRBJ2-3|NA|many
TGCGCCAGCAGCTCCCGTTCCCGTACAGATACGCAGTATTTT
CASSSRSRTDTQYF
>TRBV24-1|TRBJ1-5|TRBD1|many
TGTGCCACCAGTGATTCGACAGGGGGTCAGCCCCAGCATTTT
CATSDSTGGQPQHF
>TRBV20-1|TRBJ1-4|NA|many
TGCAGTGCTAGCGGGGTACCGAATGAAAAACTGTTTTTT
CSASGVPNEKLFF
>TRBV4-1|TRBJ2-3|NA|NA
TGCGCCAGCAGCCAAAAAACAGATACGCAGTATTTT
CASSQKTDTQYF
>TRBV10-3|TRBJ2-3|TRBD2|many
TGTGCCGTCAAGCGGGAGGGGTCTTCAACAGATACGCAGTATTTT
CAVKREGSSTDTQYF
>TRBV19|TRBJ1-2|NA|NA
TGTGCCAGTAGTAGCCTTGCTGGCTACACCTTC
CASSSLAGYTF
>TRBV6-1|TRBJ1-4|TRBD1|few
TGTGCCAGCAGTAAGGACAGGGGGACTAATGAAAAACTGTTTTTT
CASSKDRGTNEKLFF
>TRBV10-3|TRBJ2-5|NA|many
TGTGCCATCAGTGAGATGGGGCCGGAGACCCAGTACTTC
CAISEMGPETQYF
>TRBV20-1|TRBJ2-7|NA|NA
TGCAGTGCTAGGGGGACGGCCGAGAACAACGAGCAGTACTTC
CSARGTAENNEQYF
>TRBV7-2|TRBJ2-1|NA|NA
TGTGCCAGCAGCTTAGGGCCTACCACGGGGTACAATGAGCAGTTCTTC
CASSLGPTTGYNEQFF
>TRBV27|TRBJ2-1|TRBD2|NA
TGTGCCAGCAGTCCGGCTAGCGGGGGCCACAATGAGCAGTTCTTC
CASSPASGGHNEQFF
>TRBV6-1|TRBJ1-2|NA|NA
TGTGCCAGCAGCGTCTTCCGGACTGATGGCTACACCTTC
CASSVFRTDGYTF
>TRBV4-3|TRBJ1-6|NA|many
TGCGCCAGCAGCCAATCGGAAGTTTCACCCCTCCACTTT
CASSQSEVSPLHF
>TRBV7-8|TRBJ1-1|NA|NA
TGTGCCAGCAGCTTGCCAGGGGCGAACACTGAAGCTTTCTTT
CASSLPGANTEAFF
>TRBV9|TRBJ2-7|TRBD1|few
TGTGCCAGCACGTGGGGACAGGGGTCCTACGAGCAGTACTTC
CASTWGQGSYEQYF
>TRBV7-9|TRBJ2-3|NA|NA
TGTGCCAGCAGCTTAGGGCCTACCACAGATACGCAGTATTTT
CASSLGPTTDTQYF
>TRBV13|TRBJ2-3|TRBD2|NA
TGTGCCGCCGACGTCAGCGGGAGGACAGATACGCAGTATTTT
CAADVSGRTDTQYF
>TRBV7-3|TRBJ2-3|NA|NA
TGTGCCAGCAGCCGCGGTAGGGACACAGATACGCAGTATTTT
CASSRGRDTDTQYF
>TRBV18|TRBJ2-2|TRBD2|many
TGTGCCAGCTCACCTCCCCGGACTAGCGTCACGAACACCGGGGAGCTGTTTTTT
CASSPPRTSVTNTGELFF
>TRBV7-3|TRBJ2-7|NA|many
TGTGCCAGCAGCTTAATAGCAGGGGACTACGAGCAGTACTTC
CASSLIAGDYEQYF
>TRBV19|TRBJ1-1|NA|NA
TGTGCCAGTAGTATATTGGCAGGGCTGAACACTGAAGCTTTCTTT
CASSILAGLNTEAFF
>TRBV27|TRBJ1-6|NA|many
TGTGCCAGCAGTCCTCAGGCTCCCCTCTCCTATAATTCACCCCTCCACTTT
CASSPQAPLSYNSPLHF
>TRBV12-3/TRBV12-4|TRBJ2-3|NA|many
TGTGCCAGCAGTTTAGTCGCCGGGGGGCCTAGCACAGATACGCAGTATTTT
CASSLVAGGPSTDTQYF
>TRBV27|TRBJ1-1|NA|few
TGTGCCAGCAGTCTCGACGGCAGCGAAGCTTTCTTT
CASSLDGSEAFF
>TRBV12-3/TRBV12-4|TRBJ2-3|TRBD2|many
TGTGCCAGCGCTTTTAGCGGGAGTTTCACAGATACGCAGTATTTT
CASAFSGSFTDTQYF
>TRBV12-3/TRBV12-4|TRBJ1-2|NA|NA
TGTGCCAGCAGTTTCTCCGTTGGGGGCGGGGATGGCTACACCTTC
CASSFSVGGGDGYTF
>TRBV12-5|TRBJ1-1|NA|many
TGTGCTAGTGGTTTGCTCGGGGGAGGACCTGAAGCTTTCTTT
CASGLLGGGPEAFF
>TRBV3-1|TRBJ2-1|NA|many
TGTGCCAGCAGCCAAGGGGGGCATGAGCAGTTCTTC
CASSQGGHEQFF
>TRBV29-1|TRBJ2-1|NA|few
TGCAGCGTTGGAGGGGGGGATTCAGATGAGCAGTTCTTC
CSVGGGDSDEQFF
>TRBV4-2|TRBJ2-7|TRBD2|NA
TGTGCCAGCAGCCAAGCCACGGGGGGGTACTACGAGCAGTACTTC
CASSQATGGYYEQYF